This T cell receptor beta chain appears in the sequencing data of a study of STAT5B mutations in CD4+ large granular lymphocyte leukemia. Per the original methods: Productive clonotypes were detectable down to 2.59 x 10-5 frequency. TCRdb keeps only in-frame clones here, not all; method: immunoSEQ multiplex PCR. That table is the source of V, J and clone size, and D and trimming were worked out from the DNA. The sample holds around 50,000 clones, around 81% seen once. By share, this clone counts as medium-sized (0.01 to 0.1%). Its specificity is not known. Controls came from buffy coats of healthy blood donors. Study-wide results and caveats: No patients shared main leukemic clonotypes, though about 24% appeared at low frequency elsewhere.

CDR3 size: 15 residues. The germline V gene encodes CDR1 SGHAT and CDR2 FQDESV (reference sequence). The V and J ends lost 0 bases and 3 bases respectively, with 12 bases between them. J is TRBJ2-7 and V is TRBV11-1, with D tentatively TRBD1 or TRBD2 (6 bases each). The TCR comes from a human donor in good health. Source material: CD4+ T cells from blood buffy coats. The chain's CDR3 is CASSLALGGSYEQYF. The CDR3 nucleotides read TGTGCCAGCAGCTTAGCGCTGGGGGGCAGCTACGAGCAGTACTTC.